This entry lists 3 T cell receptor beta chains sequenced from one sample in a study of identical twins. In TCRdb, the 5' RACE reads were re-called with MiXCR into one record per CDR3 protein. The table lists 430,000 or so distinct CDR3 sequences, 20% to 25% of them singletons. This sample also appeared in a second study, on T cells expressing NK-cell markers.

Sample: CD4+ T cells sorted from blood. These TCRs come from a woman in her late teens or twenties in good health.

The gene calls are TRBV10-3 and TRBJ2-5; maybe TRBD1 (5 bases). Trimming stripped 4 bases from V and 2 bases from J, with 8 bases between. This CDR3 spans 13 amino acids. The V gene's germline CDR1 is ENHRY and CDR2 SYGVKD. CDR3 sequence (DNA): TGTGCCATCAGTGGAAGACAGCAAGAGACCCAGTACTTC. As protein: CAISGRQQETQYF.

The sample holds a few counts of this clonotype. CDR3 protein: CASSSKHTAEAFF. The CDR3 DNA is TGCGCCAGCAGCTCAAAACATACCGCTGAAGCTTTCTTT. The chain has TRBV5-1 and TRBJ1-1, with D hard to call. CDR1 and CDR2 (germline): SGHRS, YFSETQ. The V end lost 3 bases, the J end lost 6 bases, and 12 bases lay between the germline ends. The CDR3 contains 13 residues.

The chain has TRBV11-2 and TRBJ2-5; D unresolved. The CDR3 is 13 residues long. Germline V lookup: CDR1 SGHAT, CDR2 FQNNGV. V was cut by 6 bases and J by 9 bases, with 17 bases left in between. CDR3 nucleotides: TGTGCCAGCAGAGACCACGCAGGATGGGCCCAGTACTTC. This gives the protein CASRDHAGWAQYF.